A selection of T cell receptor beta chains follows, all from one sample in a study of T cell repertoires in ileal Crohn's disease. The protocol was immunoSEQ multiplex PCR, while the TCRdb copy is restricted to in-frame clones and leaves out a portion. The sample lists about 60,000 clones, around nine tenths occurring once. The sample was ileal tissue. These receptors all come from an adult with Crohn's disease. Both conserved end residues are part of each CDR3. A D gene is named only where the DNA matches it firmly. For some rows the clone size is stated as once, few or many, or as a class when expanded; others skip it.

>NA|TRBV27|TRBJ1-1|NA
TGTGCCAGCAGTCTACAAGGGTTTAGGGGTTTTGACACTGAAGCTTTCTTT
CASSLQGFRGFDTEAFF
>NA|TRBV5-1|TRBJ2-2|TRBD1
TGCGCCAGCAGCTTGGTTCGAGGTTGGGACAGAAACACCGGGGAGCTGTTTTTT
CASSLVRGWDRNTGELFF
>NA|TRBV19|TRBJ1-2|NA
TGTGCCAGTAGTTTTAGGACAGAACCTGACTATGGCTACACCTTC
CASSFRTEPDYGYTF
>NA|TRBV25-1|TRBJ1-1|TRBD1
TGTGCCAGCAGTTTCGTGACAGGGGGCTCTAGTATAGCTTTCTTT
CASSFVTGGSSIAFF
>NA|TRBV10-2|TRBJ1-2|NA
TGCGCCACCACGGACAGCTCCTATGGCTACACCTTC
CATTDSSYGYTF
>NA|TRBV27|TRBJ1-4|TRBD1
TGTGCCAGCAGCGAAAGACAGGGAGGTGAAAAACTGTTTTTT
CASSERQGGEKLFF
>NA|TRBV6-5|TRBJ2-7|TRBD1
TGTGCCAGCAGTACGGGGGGACAGGGCGCCTACGAGCAGTACTTC
CASSTGGQGAYEQYF
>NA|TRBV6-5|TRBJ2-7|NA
TGTGCCAGCAGTTACGACCGAGACACGGCCTACGAGCAGTACTTC
CASSYDRDTAYEQYF
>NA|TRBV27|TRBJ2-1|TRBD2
TGTGCCAGCAGTTTTTGGCGGGGGGGCCTCTACAATGAGCAGTTCTTC
CASSFWRGGLYNEQFF
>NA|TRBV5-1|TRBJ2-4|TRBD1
TGCGCCAGCAGCACCGGACAGGGTAGTGACATTCAGTACTTC
CASSTGQGSDIQYF
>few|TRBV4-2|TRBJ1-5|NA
TGTGCCAGCAGCCAGGCAGGTAATAGCAATCAGCCCCAGCATTTT
CASSQAGNSNQPQHF
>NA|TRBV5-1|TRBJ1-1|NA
TGCGCCAGCAGGCAGAACAATCGGGAATCTGAAGCTTTCTTT
CASRQNNRESEAFF
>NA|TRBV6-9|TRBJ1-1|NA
TGTGCCAGCAGTTTATCGGGACCGTGGGGGGTTTCTGGGAACACTGAAGCTTTCTTT
CASSLSGPWGVSGNTEAFF
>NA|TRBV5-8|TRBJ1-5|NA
TGTGCCAGCAGCTTGTACTGGAATCAGCCCCAGCATTTT
CASSLYWNQPQHF
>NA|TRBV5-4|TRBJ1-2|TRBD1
TGTGCCAGCAGCCAAGACAGGGGGGGTGGCTACACCTTC
CASSQDRGGGYTF
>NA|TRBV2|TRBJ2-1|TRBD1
TGTGCCAGCAGGGGGGGACAGGGCTACAATGAGCAGTTCTTC
CASRGGQGYNEQFF
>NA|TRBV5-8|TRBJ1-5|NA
TGTGCCAGCAGCCGTTACAGGAAAAATCAGCCCCAGCATTTT
CASSRYRKNQPQHF
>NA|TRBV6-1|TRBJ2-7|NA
TGTGCCAGCAGTGACACTCGGAGGTCCTACGAGCAGTACTTC
CASSDTRRSYEQYF
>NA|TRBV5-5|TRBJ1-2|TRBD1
TGTGCCAGCAGCTTGGAAGAGGGGGGACAGGGCTACTATGGCTACACCTTC
CASSLEEGGQGYYGYTF
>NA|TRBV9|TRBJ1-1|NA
TGTGCCAGCAGCGTAGGGGAGGGCGGACCGGTCTCAGATAGAGCTTTCTTT
CASSVGEGGPVSDRAFF
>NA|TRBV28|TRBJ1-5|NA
TGTGCCAGCAGTTTTGTAGAGGCCCTTCTCAATCAGCCCCAGCATTTT
CASSFVEALLNQPQHF
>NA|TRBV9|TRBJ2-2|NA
TGTGCCAGCAGCATCAGAAGACTTACCGGGGAGCTGTTTTTT
CASSIRRLTGELFF
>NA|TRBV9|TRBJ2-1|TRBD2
TGTGCCAGCAGCGTAGGACTAGCGGGTATGAATGAGCAGTTCTTC
CASSVGLAGMNEQFF
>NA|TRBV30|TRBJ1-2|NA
TGTGCCTGGAAGCAGGGCCTAGCTAACTATGGCTACACCTTC
CAWKQGLANYGYTF
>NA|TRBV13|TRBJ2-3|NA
TGTGCCAGCAGCTTACACGGGACAGATACGCAGTATTTT
CASSLHGTDTQYF
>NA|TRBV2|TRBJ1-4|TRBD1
TGTGCCAGCAGTCTGGTCCCGGGACAGTCCGAAAAACTGTTTTTT
CASSLVPGQSEKLFF
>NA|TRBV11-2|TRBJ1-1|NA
TGTGCCAGCAGCCCCCTAAACACTGAAGCTTTCTTT
CASSPLNTEAFF
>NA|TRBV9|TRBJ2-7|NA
TGTGCCAGCAGCCTTCAGGGAGGCCCTACCTACGAGCAGTACTTC
CASSLQGGPTYEQYF
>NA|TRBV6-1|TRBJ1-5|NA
TGTGCCAGCAGTGAAGGTAGCATCAGCAATCAGCCCCAGCATTTT
CASSEGSISNQPQHF
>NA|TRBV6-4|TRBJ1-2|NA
TGTGCCAGCAGTCCCGGAGGGGAGAGAGGCTACACCTTC
CASSPGGERGYTF
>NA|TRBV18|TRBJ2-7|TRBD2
TGTGCCAGCTCACCTAAGCGGGATCTGAGGACCTACGAGCAGTACTTC
CASSPKRDLRTYEQYF
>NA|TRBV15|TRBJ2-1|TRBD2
TGTGCCACCAGTCGAAAAGCGGGAGTGGGCAACAATGAGCAGTTCTTC
CATSRKAGVGNNEQFF